This T cell receptor (beta chain) was identified in a study of shared clonotypes between healthy human individuals. Data came from immunoSEQ multiplex PCR; TCRdb stores just in-frame clones and leaves some out. In the table there are more than 400,000 clones, approximately 94% of which are singletons. Trimming took off 1 base at V and 1 base at J, with 17 bases between the two ends. The germline gives CDR1 GTSNPN, CDR2 SVGIG (reference sequence). The CDR3 spans 17 residues. Sequenced material: naive CD4+ T cells sorted from blood. Indicated subset: CD45RA+ positively selected. The chain recombines TRBV30 with TRBJ1-5; D may be TRBD1 (6 bases). The clonotype comes from a young woman in good health. The CDR3: CAWSGSHRAPSNQPQHF. In nucleotides, the CDR3 is TGTGCCTGGAGTGGTAGCCACAGGGCCCCCAGCAATCAGCCCCAGCATTTT.